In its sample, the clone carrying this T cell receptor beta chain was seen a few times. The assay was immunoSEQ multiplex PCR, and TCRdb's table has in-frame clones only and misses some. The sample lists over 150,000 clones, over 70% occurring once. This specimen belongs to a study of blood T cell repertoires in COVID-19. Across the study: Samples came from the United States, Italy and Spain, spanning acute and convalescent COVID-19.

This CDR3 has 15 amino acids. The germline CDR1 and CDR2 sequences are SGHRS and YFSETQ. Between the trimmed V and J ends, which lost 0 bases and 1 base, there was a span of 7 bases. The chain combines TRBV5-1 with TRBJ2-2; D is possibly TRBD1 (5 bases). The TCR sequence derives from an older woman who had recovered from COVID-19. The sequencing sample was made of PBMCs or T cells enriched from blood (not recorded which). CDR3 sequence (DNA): TGCGCCAGCAGCTTGGCAGGGAAGAACACCGGGGAGCTGTTTTTT. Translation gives CASSLAGKNTGELFF.